Below are 31 T cell receptor beta chains sequenced from a single sample in a study of T cell repertoires in cytomegalovirus infection. TCRdb re-analysed the reads in MiXCR, keeping a single row per CDR3 protein. The sample includes approximately 76,000 distinct CDR3 sequences, about 3.8% of them seen just once. Sequencing was performed on PBMCs. The receptor source for this set is a human donor in good health (CMV status not recorded). Some clones in this sample may be carry-over from other donors' samples.

This clonotype has at least ten counts. The V gene is TRBV7-2, the J gene TRBJ1-3, with D possibly being TRBD1 (5 bases). This CDR3 contains 16 residues. The ends were cut back, 3 bases at V and 0 bases at J, with 12 bases in the middle. Germline CDR1 SGHTA, CDR2 FQGNSA. In DNA form, the CDR3 reads TGTGCCAGCAGCTTGGGGACCCTACGCTCTGGAAACACCATATATTTT. It is translated as CASSLGTLRSGNTIYF.

This clonotype was observed many times. The chain recombines TRBV30 with TRBJ1-5, with TRBD1 matching over 10 bases. The CDR3 covers 15 residues. Per the germline V gene, CDR1 is GTSNPN and CDR2 is SVGIG (reference sequence). Losses at the gene ends were 1 base for V and 5 bases for J; bases not matched to a gene: 5. CDR3 DNA: TGTGCCTGGAGTGCAGGGACAGGGGAATATCAGCCCCAGCATTTT. This codes for CAWSAGTGEYQPQHF. The variable domain in full, with the rest retrieved from reference TRBV30 and TRBJ1-5, is SQTIHQWPATLVQPVGSPLSLECTVEGTSNPNLYWYRQAAGRGLQLLFYSVGIGQISSEVPQNLSASRPQDRQFILSSKKLLLSDSGFYLCAWSAGTGEYQPQHFGDGTRLSIL.

This clonotype was found many times. The chain has TRBV2 and TRBJ2-3; D not resolved. V was trimmed by 3 bases and J by 0 bases, leaving 13 bases between them. The CDR3 is made up of 16 amino acids. From germline, CDR1 is SNHLY and CDR2 FYNNEI. The CDR3 here is CASSDWQNLSTDTQYF. CDR3 nucleotides: TGTGCCAGCAGTGATTGGCAGAACCTTAGCACAGATACGCAGTATTTT.

This clonotype was seen ten or more times. The gene calls are TRBV6-2 or TRBV6-3 and TRBJ2-1; D assignment may be TRBD1 or TRBD2 (6 bases each). Germline assignment: CDR1 MNHEY and CDR2 SVGEGT. The ends were cut back, 6 bases at V and 8 bases at J, with 17 bases in the middle. The CDR3 consists of 14 residues. CDR3 residues: CASSWVGGGHEQFF. In DNA form, the CDR3 reads TGTGCCAGCAGCTGGGTAGGAGGGGGGCATGAGCAGTTCTTC.

With regard to this clonotype: A clone one base away is much larger, so this may be a read error. V usage is TRBV20-1 and J usage is TRBJ2-2; 9 bases line up with TRBD2. J was trimmed by 5 bases and V by 3 bases; bases with no gene match: 7. The CDR3 contains 15 residues. CDR1 and CDR2 (germline): DFQATT, SNEGSKA (reference sequence). The DNA for the CDR3 is TGCAGTGCTAGTGGGCGGGGGGGCGGTACCGGGGAGCTGTTTTTT. Translated: CSASGRGGGTGELFF.

This clonotype was observed many times. The chain couples TRBV19 to TRBJ1-5, with 9 bases aligning to TRBD1. This CDR3 comprises 15 residues. After removal of 5 bases from V and 6 bases from J, the junction contained 8 bases not matched to a gene. From germline, CDR1 is LNHDA and CDR2 SQIVND (reference sequence). The CDR3 sequence: CASSSTGGGSQPQHF. The CDR3 nucleotides are TGTGCCAGTAGTTCGACAGGGGGAGGGAGTCAGCCCCAGCATTTT.

This clonotype was recorded many times. V gene TRBV6-2 or TRBV6-3 combines with J gene TRBJ1-1; D remains unclear. Germline lookup yields CDR1 MNHEY and CDR2 SVGEGT. With 11 bases removed from V and 4 bases from J, the gap between germline ends came to 14 bases. There are 12 residues in the CDR3. CDR3 region: CALGVPGTEAFF. CDR3 nucleotide sequence: TGTGCCCTCGGGGTCCCGGGCACTGAAGCTTTCTTT.

Many counts were recorded for this clonotype. This chain links TRBV18 with TRBJ1-5, with D perhaps matching TRBD1 (5 bases). The V gene lost 3 bases and the J gene lost 4 bases, with 22 bases spanning the gap. This CDR3 is 18 amino acids long. Germline V gene sequence: CDR1 KGHSH, CDR2 LQKENI. CDR3 loop: CASSPSPGTGEENQPQHF. Written as DNA, the CDR3 is TGTGCCAGCTCACCCTCGCCGGGGACCGGGGAGGAGAATCAGCCCCAGCATTTT. The whole variable domain, remainder taken from reference TRBV18 and TRBJ1-5, is NAGVMQNPRHLVRRRGQEARLRCSPMKGHSHVYWYRQLPEEGLKFMVYLQKENIIDESGMPKERFSAEFPKEGPSILRIQQVVRGDSAAYFCASSPSPGTGEENQPQHFGDGTRLSIL.

This clonotype was picked up many times. The chain recombines TRBV20-1 with TRBJ2-2; D may be TRBD2 (5 bases). CDR1 is DFQATT and CDR2 is SNEGSKA in the germline V gene (reference sequence). The V and J ends lost 0 bases and 5 bases respectively, with 13 bases between them. CDR3 length equals 15 residues. CDR3 DNA sequence: TGCAGTGCTAGAGATCTGAGACTAACAACCGGGGAGCTGTTTTTT. Protein: CSARDLRLTTGELFF.

The sample holds many counts of this clonotype. The chain has TRBV15 and TRBJ1-1; D is unclear. The CDR3 has 16 residues. Germline values: CDR1 LNHNV, CDR2 YYDKDF (reference sequence). V was trimmed by 0 bases and J by 0 bases, leaving 11 bases between them. Here the CDR3 reads CATSRDLRILNTEAFF. CDR3 bases: TGTGCCACCAGCAGAGATTTGCGCATCTTGAACACTGAAGCTTTCTTT.

This clonotype has ten or more counts. V is TRBV7-2 and J is TRBJ1-3; D unresolved. The CDR3 contains 13 residues. Per germline, CDR1 SGHTA and CDR2 FQGNSA. V was cut by 5 bases and J by 1 base, with 6 bases left in between. The CDR3 region has the DNA TGTGCCAGCAGCCTCGAGTCTGGAAACACCATATATTTT. Translating gives CASSLESGNTIYF.

The sample holds a few counts of this clonotype. The rearrangement joins TRBV28 to TRBJ2-5; a possible D gene is TRBD1 (6 bases). CDR3 size: 14 residues. Trimming left V 5 bases short and J 1 base short, with 11 bases between. Germline V gene sequence: CDR1 MDHEN, CDR2 SYDVKM. CDR3 protein: CASSPPGAQETQYF. CDR3 in DNA: TGTGCCAGCAGTCCCCCAGGGGCCCAAGAGACCCAGTACTTC. Full variable domain (missing parts from reference TRBV28 and TRBJ2-5): DVKVTQSSRYLVKRTGEKVFLECVQDMDHENMFWYRQDPGLGLRLIYFSYDVKMKEKGDIPEGYSVSREKKERFSLILESASTNQTSMYLCASSPPGAQETQYFGPGTRLLVL.

The sample holds many counts of this clonotype. The chain is built from TRBV7-6 and TRBJ1-4; the match to TRBD1 covers 8 bases. V was clipped by 1 base and J by 2 bases; unmatched bases: 6. Germline values: CDR1 SGHVS, CDR2 FNYEAQ. The CDR3 has 17 amino acids. This CDR3 reads CASSLGQGRATNEKLFF. In DNA, the CDR3 is TGTGCCAGCAGCTTAGGACAGGGGAGGGCGACTAATGAAAAACTGTTTTTT. Full variable domain (outside the CDR3, taken from reference TRBV7-6 and TRBJ1-4): GAGVSQSPRYKVTKRGQDVALRCDPISGHVSLYWYRQALGQGPEFLTYFNYEAQQDKSGLPNDRFSAERPEGSISTLTIQRTEQRDSAMYRCASSLGQGRATNEKLFFGSGTQLSVL.

This clonotype was counted many times. A junction boundary mismatches the germline segment, possibly from a read error. This rearrangement joins TRBV28 to TRBJ2-7; D call uncertain. The V gene's germline CDR1 is MDHEN and CDR2 SYDVKM. The CDR3 consists of 12 residues. The DNA of the CDR3 is TGTGCCAGCAGTCCGCGGACCCCGGATTGGCACTTC. Translation: CASSPRTPDWHF.

This clonotype was found many times. The gene calls are TRBV19 and TRBJ2-7; 9 bases line up with TRBD1. V lost 5 bases, J lost 3 bases, and 5 bases stayed unmatched. CDR1 LNHDA and CDR2 SQIVND come from the germline V gene (reference sequence). The CDR3 contains 14 residues. The CDR3 DNA is TGTGCCAGTAGTGAGGGGACAGGGTACTACGAGCAGTACTTC. It codes for CASSEGTGYYEQYF.

This clonotype occurred many times. The chain links TRBV6-2 or TRBV6-3 to TRBJ2-7; 7 positions agree with TRBD2. Germline CDR1 reads MNHEY; CDR2 reads SVGEGT. The CDR3 totals 16 residues. V trimming: 2 bases; J trimming: 3 bases; junction bases outside the gene matches: 10. CDR3 in DNA: TGTGCCAGCAGTTACCCCCCGTGGGAGGGGATCTACGAGCAGTACTTC. It codes for CASSYPPWEGIYEQYF.

This clonotype was seen once. The gene calls are TRBV28 and TRBJ2-6; D is uncertain. The CDR3 loop spans 15 amino acids. With 3 bases removed from V and 5 bases from J, the gap between germline ends came to 11 bases. Germline-derived CDR1 and CDR2 are MDHEN and SYDVKM. The CDR3 here is CASSFMAGWANVLTF. The CDR3 DNA is TGTGCCAGCAGTTTTATGGCAGGCTGGGCCAACGTCCTGACTTTC.

This clonotype has ten or more counts. Compared with germline, one end of the junction differs, possibly owing to a read error. The V gene is TRBV5-5, the J gene TRBJ2-7; D unresolved. Per the germline V gene, CDR1 is SGHKS and CDR2 is YYEKEE (reference sequence). CDR3 length equals 14 residues. The CDR3 region has the DNA TGTGTCAGCAGCGTAGCCAGAAGCTCCTACGAGCAGTACTTC. As protein: CVSSVARSSYEQYF.

This clonotype was counted at least ten times. The chain recombines TRBV28 with TRBJ1-1; D not resolved. V was clipped by 6 bases and J by 4 bases, with 12 bases between them. The CDR3 consists of 13 residues. From germline, CDR1 is MDHEN and CDR2 SYDVKM. CDR3 nucleotide sequence: TGTGCCAGCAGCCGTCCGGGCCCCACTGAAGCTTTCTTT. It encodes CASSRPGPTEAFF.

This clonotype was counted at least ten times. This rearrangement joins TRBV27 to TRBJ2-6; D may be TRBD1 (6 bases). Germline V gene data show CDR1 as MNHEY and CDR2 as SMNVEV (reference sequence). V lost 5 bases and J lost 2, with 16 bases in between. The length of the CDR3 is 17 residues. The CDR3 DNA sequence: TGTGCCAGCAGTATTTTACAGGGCCTAACTGGGGCCAACGTCCTGACTTTC. Amino acid sequence: CASSILQGLTGANVLTF.

The sample holds many counts of this clonotype. The chain links TRBV7-8 to TRBJ2-3, with TRBD2 identical over 10 bases. Germline values: CDR1 SGHVS, CDR2 FQNEAQ. J gave up 0 bases and V 3 bases, and 9 bases lay outside the gene matches. The CDR3 is made up of 18 amino acids. The CDR3 nucleotides are TGTGCCAGCAGCTTCCTAAAGCGGGGGGGACCTAGCACAGATACGCAGTATTTT. This gives the protein CASSFLKRGGPSTDTQYF.

This clonotype appeared many times. The chain carries TRBV6-2 or TRBV6-3 and TRBJ1-1; TRBD1 might be the D (5 bases). V was shortened by 2 bases and J by 1 base, with 11 bases between the two germline ends. The germline V gene has CDR1 MNHEY and CDR2 SVGEGT. The CDR3 runs 15 residues. The DNA of the CDR3 is TGTGCCAGCAGTTACCCCCGAGGGGCGAACACTGAAGCTTTCTTT. It yields the protein CASSYPRGANTEAFF.

This clonotype was counted ten times or more. This sequence joins TRBV19 and TRBJ1-1; D perhaps matches TRBD1 (5 bases). The germline V gene encodes CDR1 LNHDA and CDR2 SQIVND (reference sequence). The CDR3 totals 16 residues. The ends were cut back, 5 bases at V and 0 bases at J, with 16 bases in the middle. CDR3 coding DNA: TGTGCCAGTAGTCGAACGGGACGGAACATGAACACTGAAGCTTTCTTT. The encoded protein is CASSRTGRNMNTEAFF.

There are many counts of this clonotype. The chain employs TRBV4-3 and TRBJ1-6; D unclear. The CDR3 totals 17 residues. Germline V CDR1 and CDR2: LGHNA, YSLEER. Trimming took off 4 bases at V and 2 bases at J, with 15 bases between the two ends. The CDR3 coding sequence is TGCGCCAGCAGCCCCGGACCAGTTGATGCCTATAATTCACCCCTCCACTTT. It codes for CASSPGPVDAYNSPLHF.

By sample share, this clonotype is medium-sized. The chain recombines TRBV27 with TRBJ1-6; D possibly corresponds to TRBD1 (6 bases). The V gene's germline CDR1 is MNHEY and CDR2 SMNVEV (reference sequence). The CDR3 runs 14 residues. The ends were cut back, 5 bases at V and 6 bases at J, with 11 bases in the middle. CDR3 nucleotide sequence: TGTGCCAGCAGTGCATGGACAGCTAATTCACCCCTCCACTTT. It specifies CASSAWTANSPLHF.

Many counts were recorded for this clonotype. The chain's CDR3 is CASSLWATGVPYNEQFF. In DNA form, the CDR3 reads TGTGCCAGCAGTTTATGGGCGACAGGGGTACCCTACAATGAGCAGTTCTTC. The chain recombines TRBV28 with TRBJ2-1, with TRBD1 matching 8 bases. The germline V gene encodes CDR1 MDHEN and CDR2 SYDVKM. The V and J ends lost 0 bases and 2 bases, in that order; junction bases with no gene match: 6. This CDR3 is 17 amino acids long.

This clonotype was counted many times. The genes are TRBV19 and TRBJ1-5; TRBD1 might be the D (6 bases). Germline CDR1 and CDR2: LNHDA and SQIVND (reference sequence). The CDR3 is 15 residues long. V was trimmed by 2 bases and J by 7 bases, leaving 15 bases between them. CDR3 region: CASSIMVGGRQPQHF. DNA of the CDR3: TGTGCCAGTAGTATAATGGTCGGGGGCAGACAGCCCCAGCATTTT. Looking up the rest from reference TRBV19 and TRBJ1-5 gives the full variable domain: DGGITQSPKYLFRKEGQNVTLSCEQNLNHDAMYWYRQDPGQGLRLIYYSQIVNDFQKGDIAEGYSVSREKKESFPLTVTSAQKNPTAFYLCASSIMVGGRQPQHFGDGTRLSIL.

This clonotype has a count of ten or more. J is TRBJ2-7 and V is TRBV4-1, with D perhaps TRBD1 (6 bases). The CDR3 runs 14 residues. Trimming stripped 5 bases from V and 0 bases from J, with 11 bases between. CDR1 MGHRA and CDR2 YSYEKL come from the germline V gene. As DNA, the CDR3 is TGCGCCAGCAGCTCACGGACAGTCTCCTACGAGCAGTACTTC. Encoded protein: CASSSRTVSYEQYF.

This clonotype has ten or more counts. The gene calls are TRBV4-1 and TRBJ2-3; TRBD1 might be the D (6 bases). Trimming removed 2 bases from V and 5 bases from J, with 14 bases in between. Germline V gene lookup returns CDR1 MGHRA and CDR2 YSYEKL. This CDR3 is built from 15 residues. CDR3 sequence: CASSQLGAPLDTQYF. CDR3 nucleotide sequence: TGCGCCAGCAGCCAATTGGGGGCCCCTTTAGATACGCAGTATTTT.

There are many counts of this clonotype. The rearrangement uses TRBV6-1 and TRBJ1-6; 9 bases are a match to TRBD1. In germline, CDR1 is MNHNS, CDR2 SASEGT. The CDR3 consists of 16 residues. The trim removed 2 bases at V and 6 bases at J, leaving 5 bases unmatched. CDR3: CASSETGGVGNSPLHF. DNA of the CDR3: TGTGCCAGCAGTGAAACAGGGGGCGTAGGTAATTCACCCCTCCACTTT.

The table lists this clonotype with many counts. This chain uses TRBV7-2 with TRBJ1-1; D is perhaps TRBD1 (6 bases). Germline values: CDR1 SGHTA, CDR2 FQGNSA. V lost 3 bases and J 0 bases, leaving 11 bases between the germline ends. This CDR3 is built from 15 residues. In DNA form, the CDR3 reads TGTGCCAGCAGCTTCTATACAGGGATGAACACTGAAGCTTTCTTT. It specifies CASSFYTGMNTEAFF.